The present entry profiles one T cell receptor beta chain with its context. Produced via immunoSEQ multiplex PCR; TCRdb's table is partial and in-frame only. The table has 160,000 or so clones, 96% seen once. CDR3 size: 19 residues. Between the trimmed V and J ends, which lost 3 bases and 3 bases, there was a span of 24 bases. Germline V CDR1 and CDR2: MDHEN, SYDVKM. This entry belongs to a study of control samples from healthy donors and cancer patients. The clonotype originates from a woman aged 30 to 39 in good health. The chain couples TRBV28 to TRBJ1-5; no clear D gene. Source material: blood. The CDR3 protein is CASSLRPGRIDGDNQPQHF. Here the CDR3 DNA reads TGTGCCAGCAGTTTGCGTCCCGGACGGATTGACGGGGACAATCAGCCCCAGCATTTT.